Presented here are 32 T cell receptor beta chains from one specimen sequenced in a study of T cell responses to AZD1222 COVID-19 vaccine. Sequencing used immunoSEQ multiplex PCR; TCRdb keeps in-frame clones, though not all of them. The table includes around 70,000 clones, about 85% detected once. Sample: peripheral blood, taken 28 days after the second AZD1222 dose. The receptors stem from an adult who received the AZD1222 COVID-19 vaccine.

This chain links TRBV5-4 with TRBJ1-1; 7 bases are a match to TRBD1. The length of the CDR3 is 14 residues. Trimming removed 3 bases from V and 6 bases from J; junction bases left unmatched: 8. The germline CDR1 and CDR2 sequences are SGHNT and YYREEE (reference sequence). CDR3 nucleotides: TGTGCCAGCAGCTATGTAGGGACAGACTCTGAAGCTTTCTTT. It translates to CASSYVGTDSEAFF.

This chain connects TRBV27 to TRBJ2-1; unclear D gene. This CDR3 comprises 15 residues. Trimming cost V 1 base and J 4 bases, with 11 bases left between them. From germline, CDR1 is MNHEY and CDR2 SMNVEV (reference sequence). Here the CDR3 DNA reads TGTGCCAGCAGTTTATACGGGCGACGGTACAATGAGCAGTTCTTC. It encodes CASSLYGRRYNEQFF.

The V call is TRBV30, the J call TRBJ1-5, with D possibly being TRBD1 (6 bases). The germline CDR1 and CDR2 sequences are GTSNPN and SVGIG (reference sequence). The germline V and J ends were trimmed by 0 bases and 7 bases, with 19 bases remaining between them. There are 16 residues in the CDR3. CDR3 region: CAWSVGVGGLRQPQHF. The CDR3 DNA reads TGTGCCTGGAGTGTGGGAGTGGGGGGGCTTAGGCAGCCCCAGCATTTT.

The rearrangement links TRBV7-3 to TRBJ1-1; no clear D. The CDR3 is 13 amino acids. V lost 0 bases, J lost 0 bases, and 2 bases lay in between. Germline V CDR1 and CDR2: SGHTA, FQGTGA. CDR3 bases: TGTGCCAGCAGCTTAACCTTGAACACTGAAGCTTTCTTT. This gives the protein CASSLTLNTEAFF.

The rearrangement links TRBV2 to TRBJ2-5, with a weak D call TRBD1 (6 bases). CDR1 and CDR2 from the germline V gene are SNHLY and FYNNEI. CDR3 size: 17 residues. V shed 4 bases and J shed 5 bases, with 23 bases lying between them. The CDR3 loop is CASSGRGQRTRGETQYF. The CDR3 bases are TGTGCCAGCAGTGGAAGGGGACAACGGACTCGGGGCGAGACCCAGTACTTC.

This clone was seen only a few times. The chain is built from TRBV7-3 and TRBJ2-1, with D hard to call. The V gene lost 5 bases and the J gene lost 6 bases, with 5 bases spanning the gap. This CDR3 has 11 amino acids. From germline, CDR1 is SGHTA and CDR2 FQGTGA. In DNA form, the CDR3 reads TGTGCCAGCAGCGAATCCAATGAGCAGTTCTTC. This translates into CASSESNEQFF.

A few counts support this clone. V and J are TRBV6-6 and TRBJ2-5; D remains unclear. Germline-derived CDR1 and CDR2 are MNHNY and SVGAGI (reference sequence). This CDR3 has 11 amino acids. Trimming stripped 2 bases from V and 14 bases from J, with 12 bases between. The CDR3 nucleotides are TGTGCCAGCAGTTACCTAGACCCCCCTTACTTC. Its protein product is CASSYLDPPYF.

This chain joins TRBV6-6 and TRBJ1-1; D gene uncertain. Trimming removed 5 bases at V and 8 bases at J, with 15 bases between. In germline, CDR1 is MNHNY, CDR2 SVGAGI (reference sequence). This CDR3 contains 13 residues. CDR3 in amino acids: CASSPGLWREAFF. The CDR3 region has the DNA TGTGCCAGCAGTCCGGGTCTCTGGAGGGAAGCTTTCTTT.

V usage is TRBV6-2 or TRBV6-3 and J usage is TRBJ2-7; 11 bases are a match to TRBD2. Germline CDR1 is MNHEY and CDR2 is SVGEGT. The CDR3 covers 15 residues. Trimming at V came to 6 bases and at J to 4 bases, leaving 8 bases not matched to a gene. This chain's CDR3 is CASSRTSGRRYEQYF. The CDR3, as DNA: TGTGCCAGCAGCCGTACTAGCGGGAGACGGTACGAGCAGTACTTC.

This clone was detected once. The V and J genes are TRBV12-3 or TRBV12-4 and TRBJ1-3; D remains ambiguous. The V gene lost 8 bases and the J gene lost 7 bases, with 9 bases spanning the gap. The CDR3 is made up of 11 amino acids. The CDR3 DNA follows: TGTGCCAGCGTATATGGCAACACCATATATTTT. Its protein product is CASVYGNTIYF.

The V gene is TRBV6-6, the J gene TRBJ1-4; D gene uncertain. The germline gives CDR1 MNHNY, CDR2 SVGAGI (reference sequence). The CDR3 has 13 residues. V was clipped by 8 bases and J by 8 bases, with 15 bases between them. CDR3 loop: CASQQAGKEKLFF. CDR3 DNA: TGTGCCAGCCAACAAGCGGGGAAGGAAAAACTGTTTTTT.

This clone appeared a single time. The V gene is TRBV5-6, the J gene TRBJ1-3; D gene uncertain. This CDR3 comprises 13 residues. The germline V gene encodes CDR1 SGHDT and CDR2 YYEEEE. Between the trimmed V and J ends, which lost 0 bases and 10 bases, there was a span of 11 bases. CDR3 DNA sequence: TGTGCCAGCAGCTTGGTCGGAGGCCGTACCATATATTTT. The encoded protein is CASSLVGGRTIYF.

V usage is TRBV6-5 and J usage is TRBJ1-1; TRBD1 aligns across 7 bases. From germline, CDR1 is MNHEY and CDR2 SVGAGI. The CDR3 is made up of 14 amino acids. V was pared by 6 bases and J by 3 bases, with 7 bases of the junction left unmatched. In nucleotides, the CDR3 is TGTGCCAGCAGGCGAGGGGGCGTTGACACTGAAGCTTTCTTT. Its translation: CASRRGGVDTEAFF.

The CDR3 sequence is CASANGAGAFTDTQYF. The CDR3 DNA reads TGTGCCAGCGCCAATGGGGCGGGAGCCTTCACAGATACGCAGTATTTT. V usage is TRBV5-4 and J usage is TRBJ2-3, with 7 bases that match TRBD2. Germline V lookup: CDR1 SGHNT, CDR2 YYREEE (reference sequence). The CDR3 consists of 16 residues. Unmatched junction bases numbered 13, after V lost 7 bases and J lost 2 bases.

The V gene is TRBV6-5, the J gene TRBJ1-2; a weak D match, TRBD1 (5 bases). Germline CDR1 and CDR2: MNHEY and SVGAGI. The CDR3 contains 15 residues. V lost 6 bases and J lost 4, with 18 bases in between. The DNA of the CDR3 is TGTGCCAGCAGCTCCGGCTTCTTGACAGCCTATGGCTACACCTTC. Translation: CASSSGFLTAYGYTF.

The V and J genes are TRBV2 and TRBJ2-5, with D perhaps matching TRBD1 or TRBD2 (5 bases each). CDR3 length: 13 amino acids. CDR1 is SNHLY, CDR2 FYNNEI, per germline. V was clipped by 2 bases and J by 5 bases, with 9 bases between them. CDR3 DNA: TGTGCCAGCAGTGAACAAGGGGAGGAGACCCAGTACTTC. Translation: CASSEQGEETQYF. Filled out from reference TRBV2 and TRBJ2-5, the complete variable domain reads EPEVTQTPSHQVTQMGQEVILRCVPISNHLYFYWYRQILGQKVEFLVSFYNNEISEKSEIFDDQFSVERPDGSNFTLKIRSTKLEDSAMYFCASSEQGEETQYFGPGTRLLVL.

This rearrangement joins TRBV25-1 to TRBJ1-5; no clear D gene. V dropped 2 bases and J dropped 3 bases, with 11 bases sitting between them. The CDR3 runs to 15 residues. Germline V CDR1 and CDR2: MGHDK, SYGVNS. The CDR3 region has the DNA TGTGCCAGCAGTGAAGCCTGGGATGACAATCAGCCCCAGCATTTT. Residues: CASSEAWDDNQPQHF.

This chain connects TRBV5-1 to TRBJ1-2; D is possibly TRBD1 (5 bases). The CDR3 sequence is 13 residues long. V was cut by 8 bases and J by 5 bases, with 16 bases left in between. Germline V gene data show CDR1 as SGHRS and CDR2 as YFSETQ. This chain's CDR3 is CASNPGRGYGYTF. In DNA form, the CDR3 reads TGCGCCAGTAACCCCGGGAGGGGATATGGCTACACCTTC.

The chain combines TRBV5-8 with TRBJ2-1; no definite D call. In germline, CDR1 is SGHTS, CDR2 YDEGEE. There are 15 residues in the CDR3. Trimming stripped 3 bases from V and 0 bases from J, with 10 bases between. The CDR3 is CASSSDVVSYNEQFF. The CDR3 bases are TGTGCCAGCAGCTCGGACGTTGTCTCCTACAATGAGCAGTTCTTC.

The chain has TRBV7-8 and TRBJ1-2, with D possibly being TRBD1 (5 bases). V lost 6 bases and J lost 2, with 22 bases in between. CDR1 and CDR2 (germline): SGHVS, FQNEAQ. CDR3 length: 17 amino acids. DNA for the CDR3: TGTGCCAGCAGAGCCAGCTCGGGGCCCTCAGGGAACTATGGCTACACCTTC. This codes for CASRASSGPSGNYGYTF.

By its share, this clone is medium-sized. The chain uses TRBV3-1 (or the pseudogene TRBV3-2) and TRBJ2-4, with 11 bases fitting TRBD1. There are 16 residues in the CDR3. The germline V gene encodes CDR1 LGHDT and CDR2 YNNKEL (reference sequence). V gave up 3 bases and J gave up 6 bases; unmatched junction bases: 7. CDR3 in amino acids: CASSQDRGQYSNIQYF. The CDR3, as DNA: TGTGCCAGCAGCCAGGACAGGGGGCAGTACTCAAACATTCAGTACTTC.

The CDR3 region has the DNA TGTGCCAGCAGCGGAGGGGACAGGGGCAATGAGCAGTTCTTC. As protein: CASSGGDRGNEQFF. This chain joins TRBV7-9 and TRBJ2-1, with 10 bases matching TRBD1. V lost 5 bases to trimming and J lost 6 bases; unmatched junction nucleotides: 4. Germline V gene lookup returns CDR1 SEHNR and CDR2 FQNEAQ (reference sequence). This CDR3 is built from 14 residues.

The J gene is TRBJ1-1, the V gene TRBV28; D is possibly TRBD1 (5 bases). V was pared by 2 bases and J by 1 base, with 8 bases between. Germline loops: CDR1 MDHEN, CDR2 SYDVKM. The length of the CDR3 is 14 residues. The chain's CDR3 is CASSLGAGNTEAFF. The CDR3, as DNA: TGTGCCAGCAGTTTAGGGGCAGGGAACACTGAAGCTTTCTTT.

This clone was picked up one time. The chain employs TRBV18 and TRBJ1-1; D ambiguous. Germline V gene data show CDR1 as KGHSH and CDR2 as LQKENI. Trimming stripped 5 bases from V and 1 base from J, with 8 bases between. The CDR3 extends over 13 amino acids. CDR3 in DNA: TGTGCCAGCTCAGATAGGGCGAACACTGAAGCTTTCTTT. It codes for CASSDRANTEAFF.

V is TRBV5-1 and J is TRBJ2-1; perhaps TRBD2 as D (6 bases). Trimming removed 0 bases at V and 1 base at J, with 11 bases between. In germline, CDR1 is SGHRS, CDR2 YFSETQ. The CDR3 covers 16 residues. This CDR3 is CASSLEAGRSYNEQFF. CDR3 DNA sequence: TGCGCCAGCAGCTTGGAGGCGGGAAGGTCCTACAATGAGCAGTTCTTC.

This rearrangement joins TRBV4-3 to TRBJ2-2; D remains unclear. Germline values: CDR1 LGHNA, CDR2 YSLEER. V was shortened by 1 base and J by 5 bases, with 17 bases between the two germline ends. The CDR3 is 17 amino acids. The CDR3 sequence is CASSQGWGRRVTGELFF. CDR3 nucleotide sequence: TGCGCCAGCAGCCAAGGGTGGGGTCGCCGAGTGACCGGGGAGCTGTTTTTT.

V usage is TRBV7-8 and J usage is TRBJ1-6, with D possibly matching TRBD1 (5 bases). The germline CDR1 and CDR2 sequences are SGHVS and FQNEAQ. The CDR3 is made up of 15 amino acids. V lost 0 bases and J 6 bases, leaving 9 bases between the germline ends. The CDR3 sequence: CASSLARGLNSPLHF. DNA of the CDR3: TGTGCCAGCAGCTTAGCTCGGGGCCTTAATTCACCCCTCCACTTT.

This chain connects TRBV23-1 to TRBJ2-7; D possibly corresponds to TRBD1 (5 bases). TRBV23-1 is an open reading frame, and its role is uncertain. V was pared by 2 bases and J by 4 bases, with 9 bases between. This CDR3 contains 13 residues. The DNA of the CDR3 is TGCGCCAGCAGTCAACCCGACAGTTACGAGCAGTACTTC. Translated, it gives CASSQPDSYEQYF.

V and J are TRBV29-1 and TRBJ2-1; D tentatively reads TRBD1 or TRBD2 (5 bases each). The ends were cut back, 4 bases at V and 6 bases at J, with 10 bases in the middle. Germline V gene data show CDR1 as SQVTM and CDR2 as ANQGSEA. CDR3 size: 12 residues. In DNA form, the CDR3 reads TGCAGCGTTGCGGGGCAGGGCAATGAGCAGTTCTTC. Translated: CSVAGQGNEQFF.

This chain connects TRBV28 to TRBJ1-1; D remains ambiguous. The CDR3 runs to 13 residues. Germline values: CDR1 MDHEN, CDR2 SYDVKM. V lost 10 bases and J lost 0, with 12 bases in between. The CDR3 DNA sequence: TGTGCCACATTGTGGGCCCTGAACACTGAAGCTTTCTTT. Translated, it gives CATLWALNTEAFF.

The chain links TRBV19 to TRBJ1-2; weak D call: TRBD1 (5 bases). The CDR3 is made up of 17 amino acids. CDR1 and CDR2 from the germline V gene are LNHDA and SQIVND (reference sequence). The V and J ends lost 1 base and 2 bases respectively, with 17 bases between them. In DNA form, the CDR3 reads TGTGCCAGTAGTATAGGCGGGGCAGGGCGCGCGAACTATGGCTACACCTTC. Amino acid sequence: CASSIGGAGRANYGYTF. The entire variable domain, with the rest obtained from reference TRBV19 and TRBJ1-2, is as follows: DGGITQSPKYLFRKEGQNVTLSCEQNLNHDAMYWYRQDPGQGLRLIYYSQIVNDFQKGDIAEGYSVSREKKESFPLTVTSAQKNPTAFYLCASSIGGAGRANYGYTFGSGTRLTVV.

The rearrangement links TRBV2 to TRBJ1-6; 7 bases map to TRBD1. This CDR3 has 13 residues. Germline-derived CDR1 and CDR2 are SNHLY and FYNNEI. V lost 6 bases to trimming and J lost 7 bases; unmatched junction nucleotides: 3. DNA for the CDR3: TGTGCCAGCAGAGACAGGGAGAATTCACCCCTCCACTTT. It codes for CASRDRENSPLHF.